A single sample is the source of the 27 T cell receptor beta chains below, sequenced in a study of cytomegalovirus exposure and HLA in healthy donors. PCR used 60 Vbeta primers and 13 Jbeta primers. Measured with immunoSEQ multiplex PCR; TCRdb has only the in-frame clones, and not every one. Counted here are about 160,000 clones, roughly 85% occurring once; the ten biggest clones make up approximately 2%. Sequencing used PBMCs. All receptors come from a man aged 40-49 years in good health and CMV-seronegative.

This clone was found once. DNA for the CDR3: TGTGCCAGCAGTTTAGGAGGACTAGCGGGAGGAGGCAATGAGCAGTTCTTC. This translates into CASSLGGLAGGGNEQFF. The V gene is TRBV28, the J gene TRBJ2-1; 14 bases map to TRBD2. The length of the CDR3 is 17 residues. From germline, CDR1 is MDHEN and CDR2 SYDVKM. V trimming: 2 bases; J trimming: 6 bases; junction bases outside the gene matches: 6.

This chain uses TRBV7-9 with TRBJ2-6; D remains ambiguous. With 5 bases removed from V and 1 base from J, the gap between germline ends came to 3 bases. The CDR3 is 13 amino acids. In germline, CDR1 is SEHNR, CDR2 FQNEAQ (reference sequence). The DNA for the CDR3 is TGTGCCAGCAGCCCATCTGGGGCCAACGTCCTGACTTTC. Its translation is CASSPSGANVLTF.

This chain joins TRBV4-3 and TRBJ2-1; possible D gene TRBD2, 5 bases. In germline, CDR1 is LGHNA, CDR2 YSLEER. V was clipped by 0 bases and J by 10 bases, with 16 bases between them. This CDR3 is built from 15 residues. The DNA of the CDR3 is TGCGCCAGCAGCCAAGAAATCGGGCTAGCTCGGGAGCAGTTCTTC. Protein sequence: CASSQEIGLAREQFF.

The chain is built from TRBV5-1 and TRBJ1-1; D is ambiguous. Germline values: CDR1 SGHRS, CDR2 YFSETQ. This CDR3 has 13 amino acids. V gave up 2 bases and J gave up 3 bases, with 8 bases separating them. The CDR3 protein is CASSLADYTEAFF. The CDR3, as DNA: TGCGCCAGCAGCTTAGCGGACTACACTGAAGCTTTCTTT. Full variable domain (rest looked up from reference TRBV5-1 and TRBJ1-1): KAGVTQTPRYLIKTRGQQVTLSCSPISGHRSVSWYQQTPGQGLQFLFEYFSETQRNKGNFPGRFSGRQFSNSRSEMNVSTLELGDSALYLCASSLADYTEAFFGQGTRLTVV.

This clone came up once. This chain uses TRBV7-8 with TRBJ2-7; possibly TRBD2 for D (6 bases). This CDR3 spans 16 amino acids. Germline V gene lookup returns CDR1 SGHVS and CDR2 FQNEAQ. The V end lost 1 base, the J end lost 1 base, and 14 bases lay between the germline ends. The CDR3 sequence: CASSLGRGKASYEQYF. The CDR3 nucleotides are TGTGCCAGCAGCTTAGGGCGCGGGAAGGCGTCCTACGAGCAGTACTTC. Full variable domain (missing parts from reference TRBV7-8 and TRBJ2-7): GAGVSQSPRYKVAKRGQDVALRCDPISGHVSLFWYQQALGQGPEFLTYFQNEAQLDKSGLPSDRFFAERPEGSVSTLKIQRTQQEDSAVYLCASSLGRGKASYEQYFGPGTRLTVT.

In its sample, this clone was seen a few times. The chain is built from TRBV18 and TRBJ2-7, with 7 bases that match TRBD1. Trimming cost V 8 bases and J 3 bases; bases outside gene matches: 7. Germline CDR1 KGHSH, CDR2 LQKENI. The CDR3 runs 13 residues. This CDR3 is CASRDRVHYEQYF. The CDR3, as DNA: TGTGCCAGCCGCGACAGGGTGCACTACGAGCAGTACTTC.

This chain links TRBV28 with TRBJ2-7; 9 nucleotides align to TRBD2. The CDR3 is 17 amino acids. From germline, CDR1 is MDHEN and CDR2 SYDVKM. Trimming cost V 3 bases and J 7 bases; bases outside gene matches: 16. DNA for the CDR3: TGTGCCAGCAGTTTCCGCACCCCCAGCGGGAGGTCTGGGGAGCAGTACTTC. It codes for CASSFRTPSGRSGEQYF.

The chain is built from TRBV4-2 and TRBJ2-1; TRBD2 matches 7 bases. Germline lookup yields CDR1 LGHNA and CDR2 YNFKEQ. V gave up 0 bases and J gave up 6 bases; unmatched junction bases: 11. This CDR3 contains 17 residues. CDR3 region: CASSQDWGVAGLNEQFF. CDR3 sequence (DNA): TGTGCCAGCAGCCAAGATTGGGGGGTAGCGGGCCTCAATGAGCAGTTCTTC.

The J gene is TRBJ2-3, the V gene TRBV6-1; D is possibly TRBD1 (5 bases). The germline V and J ends were trimmed by 2 bases and 4 bases, with 13 bases remaining between them. The CDR3 covers 15 residues. Looked up from germline, CDR1 is MNHNS and CDR2 is SASEGT. Here the CDR3 DNA reads TGTGCCAGCAGTGAAACGGGCAGGGCTCCAGATACGCAGTATTTT. Its translation: CASSETGRAPDTQYF.

This clone was seen a few times. A junction boundary mismatches the germline segment, possibly from a read error. This sequence joins TRBV6-1 and TRBJ2-7; 7 bases align to TRBD1. The length of the CDR3 is 13 residues. Germline V gene lookup returns CDR1 MNHNS and CDR2 SASEGT. The CDR3 DNA reads TGTGCCATCAGTCCCGGGACAGCTGCCGAGCAGTACTTC. The encoded protein is CAISPGTAAEQYF.

This chain joins TRBV5-1 and TRBJ2-7, with D possibly TRBD1 on 5 matching bases. Germline assignment: CDR1 SGHRS and CDR2 YFSETQ. There are 17 residues in the CDR3. V lost 4 bases, J lost 0 bases, and 20 bases lay in between. This CDR3 reads CASSRTLLGVNSYEQYF. Written as DNA, the CDR3 is TGCGCCAGCAGCCGAACGTTATTAGGGGTGAACTCCTACGAGCAGTACTTC.

The rearrangement links TRBV4-3 to TRBJ1-4; D ambiguous. Trimming cost V 0 bases and J 2 bases, with 10 bases left between them. Germline V lookup: CDR1 LGHNA, CDR2 YSLEER. The CDR3 is made up of 16 amino acids. This chain's CDR3 is CASSQDSGYTNEKLFF. The DNA of the CDR3 is TGCGCCAGCAGCCAAGATTCCGGGTATACTAATGAAAAACTGTTTTTT.

The chain has TRBV16 and TRBJ2-1; 7 bases match TRBD2. This CDR3 contains 15 residues. J gave up 8 bases and V 4 bases, and 11 bases lay outside the gene matches. Germline V lookup: CDR1 KGHSY, CDR2 FQNENV. The CDR3 loop is CASSPRQRDFDEQFF. The CDR3 DNA follows: TGTGCCAGCAGCCCTAGACAGCGGGATTTTGATGAGCAGTTCTTC.

A note on this clone: Compared with germline, one end of the junction differs, possibly owing to a read error. The chain has TRBV4-3 and TRBJ2-5; TRBD2 is a possible D gene (6 bases). Germline CDR1 and CDR2: LGHNA and YSLEER. The CDR3 has 18 residues. CDR3 sequence reads: CARSPEEAGTLTQETQYF. The CDR3 DNA is TGCGCCCGCAGCCCAGAGGAGGCGGGGACCCTAACTCAAGAGACCCAGTACTTC.

V is TRBV15 and J is TRBJ1-1; D unclear. CDR1 is LNHNV and CDR2 is YYDKDF in the germline V gene (reference sequence). This CDR3 is 16 amino acids long. The V and J ends lost 2 bases and 1 base respectively, with 14 bases between them. In nucleotides, the CDR3 is TGTGCCACCAGCAGAACCATACGGAGCGGGAACACTGAAGCTTTCTTT. Its protein product is CATSRTIRSGNTEAFF.

This clone has just a few counts. The junction differs from germline at one of its ends, possibly a read error. This chain joins TRBV6-1 and TRBJ2-6, with D tentatively TRBD1 (6 bases). The CDR3 has 13 residues. Germline assignment: CDR1 MNHNS and CDR2 SASEGT. The CDR3 DNA follows: TGTGCCAGCAGCAGGGACACTCTAAACGGCCTGACTTTC. Its translation is CASSRDTLNGLTF.

Comments on this clone: The junction differs from germline at one of its ends, possibly a read error. The gene calls are TRBV7-9 and TRBJ2-5; D is unclear. The CDR3 covers 15 residues. Germline V gene sequence: CDR1 SEHNR, CDR2 FQNEAQ (reference sequence). The DNA of the CDR3 is TGTTCCAGCAGCCTCAACAGACAACTCCAAGAGACCCAGTACTTC. Protein: CSSSLNRQLQETQYF.

J is TRBJ2-7 and V is TRBV7-9, with a weak D call TRBD2 (5 bases). The CDR3 covers 14 residues. Germline CDR1 and CDR2: SEHNR and FQNEAQ (reference sequence). Trimming pared 1 base from V and 6 bases from J, leaving 13 bases between. CDR3 residues: CASSLEAGGREQYF. The CDR3 coding sequence is TGTGCCAGCAGCTTAGAGGCTGGAGGCCGCGAGCAGTACTTC.

V gene TRBV7-9 combines with J gene TRBJ1-5; D remains unclear. The germline V and J ends were trimmed by 5 bases and 3 bases, with 8 bases remaining between them. This CDR3 has 13 amino acids. The germline V gene encodes CDR1 SEHNR and CDR2 FQNEAQ (reference sequence). DNA for the CDR3: TGTGCCAGCAGCCCTAGTTTCAATCAGCCCCAGCATTTT. Its protein is CASSPSFNQPQHF.

This chain links TRBV11-2 with TRBJ2-7; 13 nucleotides agree with TRBD2. This CDR3 is built from 15 residues. The germline V gene has CDR1 SGHAT and CDR2 FQNNGV. With 4 bases clipped from V and 7 bases from J, the junction kept 7 bases outside the gene matches. The CDR3 nucleotides are TGTGCCAGCAGCTCAACTAGCGGGGGGGGAGGGGAGCAGTACTTC. Translating gives CASSSTSGGGGEQYF.

This clone was recorded once. V gene TRBV28 combines with J gene TRBJ1-2; D may be TRBD1 (5 bases). Germline lookup yields CDR1 MDHEN and CDR2 SYDVKM. This CDR3 spans 13 amino acids. The V end lost 6 bases, the J end lost 3 bases, and 11 bases lay between the germline ends. This chain's CDR3 is CASRFTGDYGYTF. CDR3 coding DNA: TGTGCCAGCAGATTCACAGGAGACTATGGCTACACCTTC.

This clone was detected once. The V call is TRBV5-4, the J call TRBJ2-1, with 14 positions matching TRBD2. Germline V lookup: CDR1 SGHNT, CDR2 YYREEE (reference sequence). The V gene end was trimmed by 4 bases and the J gene end by 8 bases; junction bases not matched to a gene: 5. The CDR3 length is 15 residues. CDR3 bases: TGTGCCAGCAGCCCGACTAGCGGGGGGGACGATGAGCAGTTCTTC. Residues: CASSPTSGGDDEQFF.

The chain combines TRBV6-4 with TRBJ2-3, with 13 bases matching TRBD2. CDR3 length equals 15 residues. The junction had 1 base not matched to a gene; V was cut back by 4 bases and J by 3 bases. The V gene's germline CDR1 is MRHNA and CDR2 SNTAGT. CDR3 DNA: TGTGCCAGCAGTGGACTAGCGGGAGGTACAGATACGCAGTATTTT. Its protein is CASSGLAGGTDTQYF.

The chain employs TRBV7-9 and TRBJ2-2, with 16 bases identical to TRBD2. The V gene end was trimmed by 4 bases and the J gene end by 5 bases; junction bases not matched to a gene: 10. The germline CDR1 and CDR2 sequences are SEHNR and FQNEAQ (reference sequence). The CDR3 covers 19 residues. The CDR3 DNA is TGTGCCAGCAGCTCTGACCTGGGGACTAGCGGGAGGGGGACCGGGGAGCTGTTTTTT. Protein product: CASSSDLGTSGRGTGELFF. Based on the CDR3 plus reference TRBV7-9 and TRBJ2-2, the full variable domain is DTGVSQNPRHKITKRGQNVTFRCDPISEHNRLYWYRQTLGQGPEFLTYFQNEAQLEKSRLLSDRFSAERPKGSFSTLEIQRTEQGDSAMYLCASSSDLGTSGRGTGELFFGEGSRLTVL.

The rearrangement links TRBV28 to TRBJ1-1; 7 nucleotides line up with TRBD1. CDR3 length equals 14 residues. V shed 1 base and J 11 bases; nucleotides not matched to a gene: 10. Per germline, CDR1 MDHEN and CDR2 SYDVKM. The DNA of the CDR3 is TGTGCCAGCAGTTTATTTAGGGGTGGCAGGGGGGCTTTCTTT. Its translation: CASSLFRGGRGAFF. Variable domain in full (rest from reference TRBV28 and TRBJ1-1): DVKVTQSSRYLVKRTGEKVFLECVQDMDHENMFWYRQDPGLGLRLIYFSYDVKMKEKGDIPEGYSVSREKKERFSLILESASTNQTSMYLCASSLFRGGRGAFFGQGTRLTVV.

The chain carries TRBV4-1 and TRBJ2-1; 11 bases match TRBD2. CDR3 size: 16 residues. V shed 4 bases, J shed 0 bases, and the junction held 2 bases outside the gene matches. Germline assignment: CDR1 MGHRA and CDR2 YSYEKL. The CDR3 here is CASSLLAGDSYNEQFF. As DNA, the CDR3 is TGCGCCAGCAGCCTACTAGCGGGAGACTCCTACAATGAGCAGTTCTTC.

Written as DNA, the CDR3 is TGCAGCGTGAGGACAGTCGGCGCCGAGCAGTACTTC. Amino acids: CSVRTVGAEQYF. This sequence joins TRBV29-1 and TRBJ2-7, with D tentatively TRBD1 (6 bases). In germline, CDR1 is SQVTM, CDR2 ANQGSEA. There are 12 residues in the CDR3. V dropped 6 bases and J dropped 6 bases, with 15 bases sitting between them.